These 2 T cell receptor beta chains share one sample of origin, sequenced in a study of human T cells and chemical hapten exposure. From the RACE reads, TCRdb called clonotypes with MiXCR, one entry per CDR3 protein. The sample shows around 380,000 distinct CDR3 sequences, roughly 4.8% of them seen only once. The time point was: patch test 1, 2 weeks after DPC sensitization. Documented treatment: therapeutic diphenylcyclopropenone sensitization with weekly scalp DPC. The material sequenced was whole blood, taken in connection with sensitization to the hapten diphenylcyclopropenone (DPC). Receptors were obtained from a woman aged 45-65 years with alopecia areata. Some clones in this sample may be carry-over from other donors' samples.

This clonotype showed up just a few times. This sequence joins TRBV18 and TRBJ1-3, with unresolved D. Germline V gene data show CDR1 as KGHSH and CDR2 as LQKENI. The CDR3 loop spans 18 amino acids. V lost 0 bases and J 0 bases, leaving 15 bases between the germline ends. In DNA, the CDR3 is TGTGCCAGCTCACCACCGTTTACGGCGATCGTCTCTGGAAACACCATATATTTT. This sequence encodes CASSPPFTAIVSGNTIYF.

This chain uses TRBV5-4 with TRBJ1-1; 7 bases agree with TRBD1. The J segment lost 0 bases and the V segment lost 4 bases, leaving 6 bases of the junction unmatched. Germline CDR1 SGHNT, CDR2 YYREEE (reference sequence). The CDR3 has 15 residues. The CDR3 DNA follows: TGTGCCAGCAGCCCACAACAGGGGATGAACACTGAAGCTTTCTTT. This codes for CASSPQQGMNTEAFF.